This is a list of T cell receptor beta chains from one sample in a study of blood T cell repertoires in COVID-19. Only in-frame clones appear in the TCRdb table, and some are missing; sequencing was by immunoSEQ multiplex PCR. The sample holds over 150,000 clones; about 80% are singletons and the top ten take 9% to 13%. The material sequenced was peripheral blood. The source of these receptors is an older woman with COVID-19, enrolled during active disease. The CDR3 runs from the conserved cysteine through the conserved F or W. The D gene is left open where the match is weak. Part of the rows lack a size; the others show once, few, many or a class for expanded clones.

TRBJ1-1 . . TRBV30 TGTGCCTGGGGAAACAGGCTCGGGGAAGCTTTCTTT CAWGNRLGEAFF
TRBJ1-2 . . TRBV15 TGTGCCACCAGCAGAGATAGCACAGGGCACAATAATGGCTACACCTTC CATSRDSTGHNNGYTF
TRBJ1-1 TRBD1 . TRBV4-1 TGCGCCAGCAGCCAAGATCGTGGGACAGTGAACACTGAAGCTTTCTTT CASSQDRGTVNTEAFF
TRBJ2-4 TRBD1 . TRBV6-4 TGTGCCAGCAGTCCCGGGACAGGGGAACACATTCAGTACTTC CASSPGTGEHIQYF
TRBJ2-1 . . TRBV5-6 TGTGCCAGCAGCAGGGGGACGACACCCTACAATGAGCAGTTCTTC CASSRGTTPYNEQFF
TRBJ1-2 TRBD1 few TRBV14 TGTGCCAGCAGCCACCTCGGACAGGAAGGATATGGCTACACCTTC CASSHLGQEGYGYTF
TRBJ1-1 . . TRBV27 TGTGCCAGTAAATGGGGGGATCCTGGAGGGGAAACTGAAGCTTTCTTT CASKWGDPGGETEAFF
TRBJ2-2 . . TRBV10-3 TGTGCCATCAGTGACCAGGGGTTGACCGGGGAGCTGTTTTTT CAISDQGLTGELFF
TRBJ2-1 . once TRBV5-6 TGTGCCAGCAGCTTTTCACGCTTTAGCCCCAATGAGCAGTTCTTC CASSFSRFSPNEQFF
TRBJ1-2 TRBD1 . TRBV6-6 TGTGCCAGCAGAACGGGACAGGGGGACTATGGCTACACCTTC CASRTGQGDYGYTF
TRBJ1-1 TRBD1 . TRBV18 TGTGCCAGCTCACAGGACAGGTCGAACACTGAAGCTTTCTTT CASSQDRSNTEAFF
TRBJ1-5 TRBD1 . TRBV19 TGTGCCAGTTATGAAACAGGGGGCTATCAGCCCCAGCATTTT CASYETGGYQPQHF
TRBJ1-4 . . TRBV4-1 TGCGCCAGCAGCCAAGGGGTTCGCGGGGACGAAAAACTGTTTTTT CASSQGVRGDEKLFF
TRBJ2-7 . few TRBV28 TGTGCCAGCAGGGGGCCCCTAGGCTACGAGCAGTACTTC CASRGPLGYEQYF
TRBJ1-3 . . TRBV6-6 TGTGCCAGCAGTCTAAACCGGGACACAAAATTCTCTGGAAACACCATATATTTT CASSLNRDTKFSGNTIYF
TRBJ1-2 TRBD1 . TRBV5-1 TGCGCCAGCAGCTCGGACAGGGCAGATGGCTACACCTTC CASSSDRADGYTF
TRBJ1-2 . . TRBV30 TGTGCCTGGAGTGTGTTAGGGGCGTCCAACTATGGCTACACCTTC CAWSVLGASNYGYTF
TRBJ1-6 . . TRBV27 TGTGCCAGCAGGGTTCAGGTTTTCAATTCACCCCTCCACTTT CASRVQVFNSPLHF
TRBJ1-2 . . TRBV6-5 TGTGCCACAGGACAGAATGGCTACACCTTC CATGQNGYTF
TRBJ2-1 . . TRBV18 TGTGCCAGCTCACCTCGGAGCGAGAATGAGCAGTTCTTC CASSPRSENEQFF
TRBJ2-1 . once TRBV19 TGTGCCAGTAGTATCGTTCCCCGGGGTGAGCAGTTCTTC CASSIVPRGEQFF
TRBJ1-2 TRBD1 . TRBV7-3 TGTGCCAGCAGCACCGAAGCTCCGGGACAGGGGATTCATGGCTACACCTTC CASSTEAPGQGIHGYTF
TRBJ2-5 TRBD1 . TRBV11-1 TGTGCCAGCAGATCCGGACAGGGTTCATGGGAGACCCAGTACTTC CASRSGQGSWETQYF
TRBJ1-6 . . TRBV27 TGTGCCAGCAGTTACCAGGGGAATTCACCCCTCCACTTT CASSYQGNSPLHF
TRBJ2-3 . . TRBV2 TGTGCCAGCAGCGGAGGAATCACAGATACGCAGTATTTT CASSGGITDTQYF
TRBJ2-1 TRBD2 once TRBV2 TGTGCCAGCTCCGGGACTAGCGGAGGAAATGAGCAGTTCTTC CASSGTSGGNEQFF
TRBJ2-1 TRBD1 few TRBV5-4 TGTGCCAGCAGCTGGGGACAGCCGAATGAGCAGTTCTTC CASSWGQPNEQFF
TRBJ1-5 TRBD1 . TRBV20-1 TGCAGTGCTAGTGTTGACGACAGGGCGGGTCAGCCCCAGCATTTT CSASVDDRAGQPQHF
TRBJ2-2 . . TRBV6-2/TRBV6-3 TGTGCCAGCAGTCCATTAAGGAGGACCGGGGAGCTGTTTTTT CASSPLRRTGELFF
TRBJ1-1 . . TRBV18 TGTGCCAGCTCAGCTCAGGGGAACACTGAAGCTTTCTTT CASSAQGNTEAFF
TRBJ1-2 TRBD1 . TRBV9 TGTGCCAGCAGCGCAGCAGGGGGCGACTATGGCTACACCTTC CASSAAGGDYGYTF
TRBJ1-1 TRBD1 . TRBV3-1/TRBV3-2 TGTGCCAGCGGGGGACAGGGAGTGGTGAACACTGAAGCTTTCTTT CASGGQGVVNTEAFF
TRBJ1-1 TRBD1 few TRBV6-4 TGTGCCAGCAGTGACTCTACAGGGGTGCTGAACACTGAAGCTTTCTTT CASSDSTGVLNTEAFF
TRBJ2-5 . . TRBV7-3 . CASSFGPGETQYF
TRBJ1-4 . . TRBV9 TGTGCCAGCAGCGTAGCGGACAGAGCCAGAGAAAAACTGTTTTTT CASSVADRAREKLFF
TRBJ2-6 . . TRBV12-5 TGTGCTAGTGGTACAATCCGGGACAACAAATCCTCTGGGGCCAACGTCCTGACTTTC CASGTIRDNKSSGANVLTF
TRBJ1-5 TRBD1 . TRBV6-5 TGTGCCAGCAGAGGGGACAGGGGAAGCAATCAGCCCCAGCATTTT CASRGDRGSNQPQHF
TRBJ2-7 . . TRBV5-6 TGTGCCAGCAGCTTTCGTGGAAGCGGACGGTACTACGAGCAGTACTTC CASSFRGSGRYYEQYF
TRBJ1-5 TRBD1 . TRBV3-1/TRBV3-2 TGTGCCAGCAGCCAATCTGAGGGACAGGGGTTCGTACAGCCCCAGCATTTT CASSQSEGQGFVQPQHF
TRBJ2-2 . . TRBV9 TGTGCCAGCAGCGTTACCTTACAGAACACCGGGGAGCTGTTTTTT CASSVTLQNTGELFF
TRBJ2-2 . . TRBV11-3 TGTGCCAGCAGTTATAACACCGGGGAGCTGTTTTTT CASSYNTGELFF
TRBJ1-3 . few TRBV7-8 TGTGCCAGCAGCTTATCTACTGTTCCAGGGAGGGGCTCTGGAAACACCATATATTTT CASSLSTVPGRGSGNTIYF
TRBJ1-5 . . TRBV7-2 TGTGCCAGCAGCTTATATGGGTCAGGTCAGCCCCAGCATTTT CASSLYGSGQPQHF
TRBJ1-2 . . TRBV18 TGTGCCAGCTCACCAAAGGCGGCTGTTACTTACTATGGCTACACCTTC CASSPKAAVTYYGYTF
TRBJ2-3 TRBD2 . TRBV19 TGTGCCAGTAGTATGACTAGCGGGATCACAGATACGCAGTATTTT CASSMTSGITDTQYF
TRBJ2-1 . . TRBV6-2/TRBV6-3 TGTGCCAGCAGTTATAACAGTTACAATGAGCAGTTCTTC CASSYNSYNEQFF
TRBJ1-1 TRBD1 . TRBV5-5 TGTGCCAGCAGCGCCCGACAGGGGAAAAACACTGAAGCTTTCTTT CASSARQGKNTEAFF
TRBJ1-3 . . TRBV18 TGTGCCAGCTCATTTACAGAGAGCTCTGGAAACACCATATATTTT CASSFTESSGNTIYF
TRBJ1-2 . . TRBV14 TGTGCCAGCAGCCAAGATCGGCAGGGGTTGGGCTACACCTTC CASSQDRQGLGYTF
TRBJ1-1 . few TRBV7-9 TGTGCCAGCAGCCCGGACAGATTGAACACTGAAGCTTTCTTT CASSPDRLNTEAFF
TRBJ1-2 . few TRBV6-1 TGTGCCAGCAGTGAAGCGCTCGGGTTGGAGTATGGCTACACCTTC CASSEALGLEYGYTF
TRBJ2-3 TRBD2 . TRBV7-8 TGTGCCAGCAGCTTAGAATATAGCGGGAGGACTCATACGCAGTATTTT CASSLEYSGRTHTQYF
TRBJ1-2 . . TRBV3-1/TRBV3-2 TGTGCCAGCAGCGGCCGGACAGACAACTATGGCTACACCTTC CASSGRTDNYGYTF
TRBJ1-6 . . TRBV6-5 TGTGCCAGCAGTTGGACAGTCAGCTCCTATAATTCACCCCTCCACTTT CASSWTVSSYNSPLHF
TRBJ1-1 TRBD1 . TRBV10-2 TGCGCCAGCAGTGACCGACAGGGGAGGTCGAACACTGAAGCTTTCTTT CASSDRQGRSNTEAFF